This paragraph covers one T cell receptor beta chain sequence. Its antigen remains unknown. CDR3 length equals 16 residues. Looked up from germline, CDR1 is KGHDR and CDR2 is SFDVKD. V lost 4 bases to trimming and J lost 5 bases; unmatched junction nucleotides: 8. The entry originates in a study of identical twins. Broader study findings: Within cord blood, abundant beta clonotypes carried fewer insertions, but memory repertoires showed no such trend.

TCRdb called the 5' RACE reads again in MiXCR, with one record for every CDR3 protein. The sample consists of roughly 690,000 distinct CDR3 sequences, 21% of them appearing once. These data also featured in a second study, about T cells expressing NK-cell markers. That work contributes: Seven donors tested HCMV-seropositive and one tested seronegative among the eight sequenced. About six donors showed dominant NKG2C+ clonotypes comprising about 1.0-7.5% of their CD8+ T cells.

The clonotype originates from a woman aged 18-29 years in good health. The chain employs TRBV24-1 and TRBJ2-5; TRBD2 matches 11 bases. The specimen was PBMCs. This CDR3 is CATSEGGTSGDETQYF. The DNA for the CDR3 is TGTGCCACCAGTGAGGGGGGGACTAGCGGCGACGAGACCCAGTACTTC.